This TCR beta chain was observed in a study of graft-versus-host responses after intestinal transplantation. Study findings and constraints: With peak circulating GvH clone levels came an association with early post-transplant HvG declines.

On this clone itself: As yet, its antigen is unknown.

CDR1 SGHTA and CDR2 FQGNSA come from the germline V gene. This CDR3 is built from 14 residues. V was clipped by 1 base and J by 10 bases, with 11 bases between them. Profiled with immunoSEQ multiplex PCR; TCRdb holds only in-frame clones, not every one. Here the sample spans about 120,000 clones, 90% being singletons. The material sequenced was unstimulated CD4+ T cells sorted from spleen or lymph node cells, taken before intestinal transplant. The TCR originated in a human donor who received an intestinal transplant. The J gene is TRBJ1-6, the V gene TRBV7-2; no firm D call. This chain's CDR3 is CASSLDLGRSPLHF. The CDR3 nucleotides are TGTGCCAGCAGCTTAGATTTAGGGAGGTCACCCCTCCACTTT. Supplemented by reference TRBV7-2 and TRBJ1-6, the full variable domain reads GAGVSQSPSNKVTEKGKDVELRCDPISGHTALYWYRQSLGQGLEFLIYFQGNSAPDKSGLPSDRFSAERTGGSVSTLTIQRTQQEDSAVYLCASSLDLGRSPLHFGNGTRLTVT.